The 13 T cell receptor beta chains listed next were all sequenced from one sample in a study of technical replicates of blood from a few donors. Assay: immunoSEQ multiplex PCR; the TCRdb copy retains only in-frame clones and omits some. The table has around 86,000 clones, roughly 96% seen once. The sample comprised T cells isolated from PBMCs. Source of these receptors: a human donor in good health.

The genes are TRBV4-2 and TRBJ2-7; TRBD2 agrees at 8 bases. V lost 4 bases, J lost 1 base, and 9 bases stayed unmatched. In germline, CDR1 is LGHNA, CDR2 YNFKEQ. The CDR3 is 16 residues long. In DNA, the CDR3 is TGTGCCAGCAGCCCCCCCGGGGGGGAAAGGTCCTACGAGCAGTACTTC. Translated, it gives CASSPPGGERSYEQYF.

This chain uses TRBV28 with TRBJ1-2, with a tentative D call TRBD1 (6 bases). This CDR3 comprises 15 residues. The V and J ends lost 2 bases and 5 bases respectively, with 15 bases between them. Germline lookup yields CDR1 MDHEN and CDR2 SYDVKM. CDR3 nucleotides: TGTGCCAGCAGTTTAGCACAGGGCATCCGGTATGGCTACACCTTC. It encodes CASSLAQGIRYGYTF.

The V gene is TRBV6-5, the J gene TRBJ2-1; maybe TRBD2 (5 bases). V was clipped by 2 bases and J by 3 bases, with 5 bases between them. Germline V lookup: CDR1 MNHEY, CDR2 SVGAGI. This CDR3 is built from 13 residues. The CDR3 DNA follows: TGTGCCAGCAGTTACCGGGGCTACAATGAGCAGTTCTTC. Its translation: CASSYRGYNEQFF.

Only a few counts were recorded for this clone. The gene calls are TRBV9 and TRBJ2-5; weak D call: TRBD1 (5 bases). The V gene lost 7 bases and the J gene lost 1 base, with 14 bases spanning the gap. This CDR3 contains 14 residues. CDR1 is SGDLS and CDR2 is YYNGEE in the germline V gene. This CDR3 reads CASGTGDFQETQYF. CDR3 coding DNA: TGTGCCAGCGGCACAGGAGATTTCCAAGAGACCCAGTACTTC.

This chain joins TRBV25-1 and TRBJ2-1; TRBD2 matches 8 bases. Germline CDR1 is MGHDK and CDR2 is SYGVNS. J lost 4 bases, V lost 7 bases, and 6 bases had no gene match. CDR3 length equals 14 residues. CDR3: CASMGTSGYNEQFF. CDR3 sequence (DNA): TGTGCCAGCATGGGCACTAGCGGATACAATGAGCAGTTCTTC.

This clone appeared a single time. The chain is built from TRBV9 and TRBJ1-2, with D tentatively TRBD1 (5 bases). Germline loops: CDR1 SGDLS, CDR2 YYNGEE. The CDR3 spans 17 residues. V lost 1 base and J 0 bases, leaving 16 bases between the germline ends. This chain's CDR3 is CASSVMYRPSANYGYTF. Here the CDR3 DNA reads TGTGCCAGCAGCGTAATGTACAGGCCTTCAGCTAACTATGGCTACACCTTC. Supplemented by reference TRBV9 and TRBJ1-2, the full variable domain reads DSGVTQTPKHLITATGQRVTLRCSPRSGDLSVYWYQQSLDQGLQFLIQYYNGEERAKGNILERFSAQQFPDLHSELNLSSLELGDSALYFCASSVMYRPSANYGYTFGSGTRLTVV.

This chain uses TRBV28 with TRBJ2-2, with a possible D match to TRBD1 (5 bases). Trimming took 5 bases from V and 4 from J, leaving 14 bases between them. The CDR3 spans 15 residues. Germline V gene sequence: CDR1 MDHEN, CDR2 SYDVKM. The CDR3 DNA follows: TGTGCCAGCAGTGGTCAGGGTTCGGCCACCGGGGAGCTGTTTTTT. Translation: CASSGQGSATGELFF.

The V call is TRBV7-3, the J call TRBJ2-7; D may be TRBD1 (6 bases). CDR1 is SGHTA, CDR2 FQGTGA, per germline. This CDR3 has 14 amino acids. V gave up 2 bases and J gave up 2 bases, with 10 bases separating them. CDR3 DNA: TGTGCCAGCAGCTTATCAGGGGATCCCTACGAGCAGTACTTC. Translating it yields CASSLSGDPYEQYF. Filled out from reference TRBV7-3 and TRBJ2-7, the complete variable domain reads GAGVSQTPSNKVTEKGKYVELRCDPISGHTALYWYRQSLGQGPEFLIYFQGTGAADDSGLPNDRFFAVRPEGSVSTLKIQRTERGDSAVYLCASSLSGDPYEQYFGPGTRLTVT.

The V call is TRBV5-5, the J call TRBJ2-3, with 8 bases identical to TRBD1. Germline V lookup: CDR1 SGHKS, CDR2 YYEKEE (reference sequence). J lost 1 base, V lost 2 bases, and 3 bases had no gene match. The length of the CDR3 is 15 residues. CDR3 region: CASSFGQGGTDTQYF. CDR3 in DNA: TGTGCCAGCAGCTTTGGACAGGGAGGCACAGATACGCAGTATTTT.

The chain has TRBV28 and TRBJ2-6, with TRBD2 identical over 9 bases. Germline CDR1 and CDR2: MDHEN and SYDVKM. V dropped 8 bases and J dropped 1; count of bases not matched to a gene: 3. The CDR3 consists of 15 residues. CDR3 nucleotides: TGTGCCAGCGCGGGGGGGCCATCTGGGGCCAACGTCCTGACTTTC. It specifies CASAGGPSGANVLTF.

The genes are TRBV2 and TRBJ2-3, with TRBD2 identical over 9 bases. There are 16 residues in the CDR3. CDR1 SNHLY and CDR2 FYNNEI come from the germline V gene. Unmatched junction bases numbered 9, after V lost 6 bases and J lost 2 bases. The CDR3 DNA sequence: TGTGCCAGCAGCGTCTCCAGCGGGGGGTCCACAGATACGCAGTATTTT. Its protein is CASSVSSGGSTDTQYF.

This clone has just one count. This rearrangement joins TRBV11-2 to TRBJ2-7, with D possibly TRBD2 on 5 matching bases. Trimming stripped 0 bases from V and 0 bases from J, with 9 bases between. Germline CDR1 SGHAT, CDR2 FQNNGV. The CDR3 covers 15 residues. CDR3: CASSLDLGVSYEQYF. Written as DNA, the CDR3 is TGTGCCAGCAGCTTAGATCTCGGGGTCTCCTACGAGCAGTACTTC.

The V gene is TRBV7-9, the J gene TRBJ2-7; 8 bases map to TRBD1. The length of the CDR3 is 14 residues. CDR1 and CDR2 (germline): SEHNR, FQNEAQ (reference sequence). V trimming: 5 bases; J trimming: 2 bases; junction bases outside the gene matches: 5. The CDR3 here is CASSQPGQAYEQYF. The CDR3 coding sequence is TGTGCCAGCAGCCAACCGGGACAGGCCTACGAGCAGTACTTC.